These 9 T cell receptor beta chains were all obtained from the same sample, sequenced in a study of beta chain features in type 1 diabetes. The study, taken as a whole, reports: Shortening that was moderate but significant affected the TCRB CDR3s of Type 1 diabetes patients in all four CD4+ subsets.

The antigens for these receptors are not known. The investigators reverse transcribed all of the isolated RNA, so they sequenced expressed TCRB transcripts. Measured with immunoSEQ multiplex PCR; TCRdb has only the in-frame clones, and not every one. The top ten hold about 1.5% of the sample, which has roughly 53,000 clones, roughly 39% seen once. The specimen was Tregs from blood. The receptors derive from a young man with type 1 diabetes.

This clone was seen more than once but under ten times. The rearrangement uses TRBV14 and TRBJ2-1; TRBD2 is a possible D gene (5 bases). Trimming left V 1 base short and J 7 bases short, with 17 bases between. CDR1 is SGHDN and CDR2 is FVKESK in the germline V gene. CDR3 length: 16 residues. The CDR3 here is CASSQGLSGNLNEQFF. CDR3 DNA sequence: TGTGCCAGCAGCCAAGGTCTAAGCGGAAACTTAAATGAGCAGTTCTTC.

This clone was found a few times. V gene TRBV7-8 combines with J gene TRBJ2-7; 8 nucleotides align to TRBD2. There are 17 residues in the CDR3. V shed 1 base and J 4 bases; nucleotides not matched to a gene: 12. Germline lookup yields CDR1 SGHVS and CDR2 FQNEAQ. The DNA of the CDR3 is TGTGCCAGCAGCTTAGAGGGTCCCGGGCTAGCGGGTTACGAGCAGTACTTC. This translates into CASSLEGPGLAGYEQYF.

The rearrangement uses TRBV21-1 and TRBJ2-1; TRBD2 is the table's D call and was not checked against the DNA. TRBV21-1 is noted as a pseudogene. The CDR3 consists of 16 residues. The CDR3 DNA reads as TGTGCCAGCAGCAAAGTGAGCGAGCGGGAGAACGATGAGCAGTTCTTC. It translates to CASSKVSERENDEQFF.

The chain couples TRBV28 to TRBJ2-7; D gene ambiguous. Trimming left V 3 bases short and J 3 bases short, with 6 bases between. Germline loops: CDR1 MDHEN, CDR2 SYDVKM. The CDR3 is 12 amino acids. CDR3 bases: TGTGCCAGCAGTTTCAGGAACTACGAGCAGTACTTC. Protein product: CASSFRNYEQYF.

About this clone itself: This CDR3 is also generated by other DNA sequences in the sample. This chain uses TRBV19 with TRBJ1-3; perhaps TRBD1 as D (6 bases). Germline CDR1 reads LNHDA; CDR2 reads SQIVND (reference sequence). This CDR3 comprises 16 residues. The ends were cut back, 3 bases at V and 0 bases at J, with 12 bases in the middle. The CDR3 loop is CASSISQGDSGNTIYF. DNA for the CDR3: TGTGCCAGTAGTATCTCACAGGGAGACTCTGGAAACACCATATATTTT.

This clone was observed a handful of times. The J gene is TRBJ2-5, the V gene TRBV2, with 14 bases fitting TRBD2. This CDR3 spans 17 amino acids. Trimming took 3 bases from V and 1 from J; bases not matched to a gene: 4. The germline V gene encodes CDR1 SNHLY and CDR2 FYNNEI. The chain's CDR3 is CASSDGLAGGRQETQYF. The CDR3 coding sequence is TGTGCCAGCAGTGACGGACTAGCGGGAGGTCGCCAAGAGACCCAGTACTTC.

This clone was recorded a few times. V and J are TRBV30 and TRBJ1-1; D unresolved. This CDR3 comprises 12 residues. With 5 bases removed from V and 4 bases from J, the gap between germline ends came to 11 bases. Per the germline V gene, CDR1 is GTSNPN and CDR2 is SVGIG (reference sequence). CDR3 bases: TGTGCCTGGGGACGGGAGAGCACTGAAGCTTTCTTT. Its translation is CAWGRESTEAFF.

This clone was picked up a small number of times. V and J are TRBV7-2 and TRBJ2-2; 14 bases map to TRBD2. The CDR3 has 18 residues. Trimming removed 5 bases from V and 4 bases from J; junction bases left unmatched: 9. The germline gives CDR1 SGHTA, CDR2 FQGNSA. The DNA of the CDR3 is TGTGCCAGCAGCCCGGGACTAGCGGGAGTAGCCGGCACCGGGGAGCTGTTTTTT. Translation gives CASSPGLAGVAGTGELFF.

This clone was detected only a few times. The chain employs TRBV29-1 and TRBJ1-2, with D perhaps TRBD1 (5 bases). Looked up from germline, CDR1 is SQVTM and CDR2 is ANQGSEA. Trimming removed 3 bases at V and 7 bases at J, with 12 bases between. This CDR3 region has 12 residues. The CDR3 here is CSVDPPGGGYTF. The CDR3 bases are TGCAGCGTTGATCCCCCGGGGGGTGGCTACACCTTC.